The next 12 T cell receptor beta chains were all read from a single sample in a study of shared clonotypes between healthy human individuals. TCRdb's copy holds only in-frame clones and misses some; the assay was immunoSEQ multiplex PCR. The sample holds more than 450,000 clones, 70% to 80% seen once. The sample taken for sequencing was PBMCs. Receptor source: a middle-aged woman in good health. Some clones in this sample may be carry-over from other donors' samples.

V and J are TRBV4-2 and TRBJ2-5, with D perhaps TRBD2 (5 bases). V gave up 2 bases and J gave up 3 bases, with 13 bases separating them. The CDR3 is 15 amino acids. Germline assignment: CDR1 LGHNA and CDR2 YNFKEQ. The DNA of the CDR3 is TGTGCCAGCAGCCAACTAGCAGACCCTGAAGAGACCCAGTACTTC. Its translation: CASSQLADPEETQYF.

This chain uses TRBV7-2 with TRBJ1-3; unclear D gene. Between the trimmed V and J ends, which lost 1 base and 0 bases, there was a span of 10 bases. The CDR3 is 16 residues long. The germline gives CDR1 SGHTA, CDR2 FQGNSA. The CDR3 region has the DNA TGTGCCAGCAGCTTAGGTCGTGGCAGCTCTGGAAACACCATATATTTT. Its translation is CASSLGRGSSGNTIYF.

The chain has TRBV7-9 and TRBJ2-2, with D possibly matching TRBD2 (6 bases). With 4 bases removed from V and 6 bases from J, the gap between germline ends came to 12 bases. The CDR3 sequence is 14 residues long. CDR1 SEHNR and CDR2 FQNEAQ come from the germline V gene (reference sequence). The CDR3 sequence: CASSSPRGAGELFF. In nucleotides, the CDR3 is TGTGCCAGCAGCTCCCCGCGGGGAGCCGGGGAGCTGTTTTTT. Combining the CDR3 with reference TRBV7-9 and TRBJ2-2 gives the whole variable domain DTGVSQNPRHKITKRGQNVTFRCDPISEHNRLYWYRQTLGQGPEFLTYFQNEAQLEKSRLLSDRFSAERPKGSFSTLEIQRTEQGDSAMYLCASSSPRGAGELFFGEGSRLTVL.

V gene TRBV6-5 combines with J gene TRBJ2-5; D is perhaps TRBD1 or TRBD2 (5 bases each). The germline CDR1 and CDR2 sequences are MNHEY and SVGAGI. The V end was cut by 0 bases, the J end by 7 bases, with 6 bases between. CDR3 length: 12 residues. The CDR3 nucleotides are TGTGCCAGCAGTTACTCGAGGGGGACCCAGTACTTC. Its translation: CASSYSRGTQYF.

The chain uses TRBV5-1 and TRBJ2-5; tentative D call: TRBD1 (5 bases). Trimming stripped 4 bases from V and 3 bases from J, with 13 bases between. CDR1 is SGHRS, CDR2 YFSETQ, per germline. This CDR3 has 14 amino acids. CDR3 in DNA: TGCGCCAGCAGCCGCAACCCCAGGGAAGAGACCCAGTACTTC. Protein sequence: CASSRNPREETQYF.

The CDR3 loop reads CASSPQGAPTGELFF. As DNA, the CDR3 is TGTGCCAGCTCACCACAGGGGGCGCCCACCGGGGAGCTGTTTTTT. The V and J genes are TRBV18 and TRBJ2-2; TRBD1 matches 7 bases. Germline V gene lookup returns CDR1 KGHSH and CDR2 LQKENI. CDR3 length: 15 amino acids. Trimming cost V 1 base and J 4 bases; bases outside gene matches: 3.

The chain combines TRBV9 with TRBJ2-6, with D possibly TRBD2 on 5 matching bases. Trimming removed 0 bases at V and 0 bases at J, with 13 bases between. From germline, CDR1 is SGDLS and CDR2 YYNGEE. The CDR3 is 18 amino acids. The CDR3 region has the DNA TGTGCCAGCAGCGTAGGGCGCGTGGCGGGCTCTGGGGCCAACGTCCTGACTTTC. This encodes CASSVGRVAGSGANVLTF. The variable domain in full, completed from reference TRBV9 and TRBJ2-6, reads DSGVTQTPKHLITATGQRVTLRCSPRSGDLSVYWYQQSLDQGLQFLIQYYNGEERAKGNILERFSAQQFPDLHSELNLSSLELGDSALYFCASSVGRVAGSGANVLTFGAGSRLTVL.

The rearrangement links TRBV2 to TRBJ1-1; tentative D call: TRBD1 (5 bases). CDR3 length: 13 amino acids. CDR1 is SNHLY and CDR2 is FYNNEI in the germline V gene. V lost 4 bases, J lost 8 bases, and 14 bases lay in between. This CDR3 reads CASSVVGTVEAFF. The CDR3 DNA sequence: TGTGCCAGCAGTGTAGTGGGGACTGTCGAAGCTTTCTTT. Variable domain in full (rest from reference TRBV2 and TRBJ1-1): EPEVTQTPSHQVTQMGQEVILRCVPISNHLYFYWYRQILGQKVEFLVSFYNNEISEKSEIFDDQFSVERPDGSNFTLKIRSTKLEDSAMYFCASSVVGTVEAFFGQGTRLTVV.

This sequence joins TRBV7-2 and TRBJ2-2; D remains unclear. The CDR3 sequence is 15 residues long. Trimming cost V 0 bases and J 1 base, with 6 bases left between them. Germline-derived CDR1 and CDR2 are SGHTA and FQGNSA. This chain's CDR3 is CASSLANQNTGELFF. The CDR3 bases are TGTGCCAGCAGCTTAGCCAACCAGAACACCGGGGAGCTGTTTTTT.

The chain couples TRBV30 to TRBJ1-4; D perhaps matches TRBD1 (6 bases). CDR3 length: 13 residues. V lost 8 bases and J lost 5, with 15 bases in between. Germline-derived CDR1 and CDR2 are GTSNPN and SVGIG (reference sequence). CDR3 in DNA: TGTGCCGGGGGGCAGCTCAGCAATGAAAAACTGTTTTTT. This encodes CAGGQLSNEKLFF.

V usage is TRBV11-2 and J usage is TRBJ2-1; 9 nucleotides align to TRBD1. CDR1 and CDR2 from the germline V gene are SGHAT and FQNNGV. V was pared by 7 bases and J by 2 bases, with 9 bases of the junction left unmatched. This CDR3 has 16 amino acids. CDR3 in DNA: TGTGCCAGCACCGCCTCCTGGGACAGGGCCTACAATGAGCAGTTCTTC. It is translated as CASTASWDRAYNEQFF.

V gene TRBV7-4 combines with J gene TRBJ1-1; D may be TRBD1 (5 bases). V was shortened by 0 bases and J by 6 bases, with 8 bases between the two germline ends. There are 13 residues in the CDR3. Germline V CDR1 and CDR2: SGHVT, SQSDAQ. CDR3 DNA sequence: TGTGCCAGCAGCTTAGCAGGGGACGCTGAAGCTTTCTTT. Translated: CASSLAGDAEAFF.